The 8 T cell receptor beta chains reported below all come from one sample, sequenced in a study of cytomegalovirus exposure and HLA in healthy donors (dated by TCRdb to about 2017). The library was generated by the immunoSEQ multiplex PCR assay. For the multiplex PCR, a mixture combining 60 forward primers for TCR Vbeta segments and 13 reverse primers for TCR Jbeta segments was used. The table comes from immuneACCESS by way of TCRdb, which keeps in-frame sequences with V and J called. Part of the clones is missing from these tables; in studies checked, under half for an unresolved V gene and the rest for unknown reasons. The sample table shows about 120,000 clones, and around 80% are seen once. The ten largest clones represent approximately 8.8% of the sample. Sequenced input: PBMCs. These receptors were collected from a female donor in good health and CMV-seropositive.

The chain recombines TRBV19 with TRBJ2-7; 7 nucleotides align to TRBD1. Germline V lookup: CDR1 LNHDA, CDR2 SQIVND (reference sequence). The CDR3 length is 15 residues. Trimming at V came to 1 base and at J to 2 bases, leaving 5 bases not matched to a gene. The CDR3 here is CASSIGGGDAYEQYF. CDR3 DNA: TGTGCCAGTAGTATAGGAGGGGGCGACGCCTACGAGCAGTACTTC.

V and J are TRBV29-1 and TRBJ1-5; 9 positions match TRBD1. Looked up from germline, CDR1 is SQVTM and CDR2 is ANQGSEA. The CDR3 is made up of 14 amino acids. The V and J ends lost 6 bases and 1 base, in that order; junction bases with no gene match: 4. CDR3 nucleotide sequence: TGCAGCGTCGGGACAGGGCAAAGCAATCAGCCCCAGCATTTT. This codes for CSVGTGQSNQPQHF.

This chain connects TRBV30 to TRBJ1-6, with no clear D. The CDR3 has 13 residues. V gave up 3 bases and J gave up 10 bases, with 13 bases separating them. Germline V gene data show CDR1 as GTSNPN and CDR2 as SVGIG (reference sequence). CDR3 amino acids: CAWSGSTNSPLHF. The CDR3 DNA follows: TGTGCCTGGAGCGGGTCCACGAACTCACCCCTCCACTTT.

The DNA of the CDR3 is TGTGCCAGCAGTCTCCGGGACAGGTCCCGGGAGACCCAGTACTTC. It codes for CASSLRDRSRETQYF. The chain couples TRBV27 to TRBJ2-5, with 8 bases lining up with TRBD1. With V trimmed by 5 bases and J by 5 bases, 10 bases remained unmatched. CDR1 and CDR2 from the germline V gene are MNHEY and SMNVEV (reference sequence). CDR3 length: 15 amino acids.

The gene calls are TRBV4-1 and TRBJ1-3; no firm D call. V was clipped by 4 bases and J by 4 bases, with 20 bases between them. The germline V gene has CDR1 MGHRA and CDR2 YSYEKL. The CDR3 is made up of 17 amino acids. Here the CDR3 DNA reads TGCGCCAGCAGCCGATTACCAGGAAACGCAGAAGGAAACACCATATATTTT. Its protein is CASSRLPGNAEGNTIYF.

Here the CDR3 DNA reads TGTGCCAGCAGCGGACTAGCCGAGCAGTTCTTC. Its translation: CASSGLAEQFF. The chain couples TRBV2 to TRBJ2-1; 8 positions match TRBD2. Per germline, CDR1 SNHLY and CDR2 FYNNEI. This CDR3 is built from 11 residues. The V and J ends lost 6 bases and 10 bases, in that order; junction bases with no gene match: 2.

The chain joins TRBV6-4 to TRBJ1-4; D ambiguous. CDR3 length: 12 residues. Trimming shortened V by 6 bases and J by 5 bases, and 7 bases separated the two germline ends. Germline CDR1 reads MRHNA; CDR2 reads SNTAGT. CDR3 amino acids: CASRDPNEKLFF. The CDR3 nucleotides are TGTGCCAGCAGGGACCCAAATGAAAAACTGTTTTTT.

The chain couples TRBV10-3 to TRBJ1-1; tentatively, D is TRBD1 (6 bases). V was trimmed by 6 bases and J by 0 bases, leaving 8 bases between them. This CDR3 contains 13 residues. Germline lookup yields CDR1 ENHRY and CDR2 SYGVKD. CDR3 sequence (DNA): TGTGCCATCAGCGACAGGATGAACACTGAAGCTTTCTTT. It translates to CAISDRMNTEAFF.